A single sample is the source of the 29 T cell receptor beta chains below, sequenced in a study. Treg sorting used a CD4+CD25+CD127-/low gate. TCRdb passed the 5' RACE reads through MiXCR, listing each CDR3 protein once. Among roughly 45,000 distinct CDR3 sequences listed, approximately 22% were seen once. Sequenced: Tregs sorted from blood. Source of these receptors: a female donor with breast cancer.

This clonotype was found many times. The rearrangement links TRBV10-3 to TRBJ2-7, with 9 bases matching TRBD1. From germline, CDR1 is ENHRY and CDR2 SYGVKD. Losses at the gene ends were 1 base for V and 3 bases for J; bases not matched to a gene: 7. CDR3 length: 16 amino acids. For the CDR3, the DNA is TGTGCCATCAGTGAGTTCGCGGACAGGGGTGGCTACGAGCAGTACTTC. This gives the protein CAISEFADRGGYEQYF.

As concerns this clonotype: One base away lies a much larger clone, so this may be a sequencing read error. V is TRBV20-1 and J is TRBJ2-5, with TRBD1 matching 7 bases. Germline V gives CDR1 DFQATT, CDR2 SNEGSKA (reference sequence). Trimming took 0 bases from V and 1 from J; bases not matched to a gene: 5. The CDR3 sequence is 15 residues long. CDR3 loop: CSAREGQNVQETQYF. CDR3 bases: TGCAGTGCTAGAGAGGGACAGAATGTCCAAGAGACCCAGTACTTC.

This clonotype has just one count. This sequence joins TRBV27 and TRBJ2-5, with TRBD1 matching 9 bases. The length of the CDR3 is 13 residues. The V gene end was trimmed by 5 bases and the J gene end by 5 bases; junction bases not matched to a gene: 3. Germline CDR1 reads MNHEY; CDR2 reads SMNVEV (reference sequence). In DNA, the CDR3 is TGTGCCAGCAGTCTCGGGACAGGGGAGACCCAGTACTTC. As protein: CASSLGTGETQYF.

This clonotype was found many times. V is TRBV7-2 and J is TRBJ2-1; 8 bases are shared with TRBD1. The length of the CDR3 is 15 residues. After removal of 3 bases from V and 8 bases from J, the junction contained 9 bases not matched to a gene. The V gene's germline CDR1 is SGHTA and CDR2 FQGNSA. The CDR3 here is CASSFRQGFRHEQFF. As DNA, the CDR3 is TGTGCCAGCAGCTTTCGACAGGGGTTCCGGCATGAGCAGTTCTTC.

The CDR3 DNA sequence: TGTGCCAGCAGCCAACCTCCCGGGACACTCACCTACAATGAGCAGTTCTTC. Amino acids: CASSQPPGTLTYNEQFF. The gene calls are TRBV3-1 and TRBJ2-1; D perhaps matches TRBD1 (6 bases). Per the germline V gene, CDR1 is LGHDT and CDR2 is YNNKEL (reference sequence). V lost 2 bases to trimming and J lost 2 bases, with 16 bases between them. The CDR3 runs 17 residues.

In this sample, this clonotype turned up once. The V and J genes are TRBV5-6 and TRBJ2-7; perhaps D is TRBD1 or TRBD2 (5 bases each). Germline V CDR1 and CDR2: SGHDT, YYEEEE. With 7 bases removed from V and 0 bases from J, the gap between germline ends came to 11 bases. The CDR3 totals 13 residues. In nucleotides, the CDR3 is TGTGCCAGCGGGACGTCGAGCTCCTACGAGCAGTACTTC. Protein sequence: CASGTSSSYEQYF.

The V and J genes are TRBV6-5 and TRBJ1-4; no clear D gene. Germline loops: CDR1 MNHEY, CDR2 SVGAGI. Trimming took 2 bases from V and 0 from J, leaving 4 bases between them. This CDR3 has 14 residues. CDR3 in amino acids: CASSYAATNEKLFF. The CDR3 DNA reads TGTGCCAGCAGTTACGCTGCAACTAATGAAAAACTGTTTTTT.

This clonotype was detected many times. This rearrangement joins TRBV9 to TRBJ2-1, with 9 bases fitting TRBD2. After removal of 2 bases from V and 4 bases from J, the junction contained 4 bases not matched to a gene. Germline values: CDR1 SGDLS, CDR2 YYNGEE. The CDR3 is made up of 15 amino acids. The CDR3 DNA is TGTGCCAGCAGCGTTGGGACTAGCTTTTACAATGAGCAGTTCTTC. The encoded protein is CASSVGTSFYNEQFF. Drawing the rest from reference TRBV9 and TRBJ2-1, the complete variable domain is DSGVTQTPKHLITATGQRVTLRCSPRSGDLSVYWYQQSLDQGLQFLIQYYNGEERAKGNILERFSAQQFPDLHSELNLSSLELGDSALYFCASSVGTSFYNEQFFGPGTRLTVL.

This clonotype was observed at least ten times. V gene TRBV27 combines with J gene TRBJ2-2; TRBD2 matches at 9 bases. The CDR3 extends over 16 amino acids. Per the germline V gene, CDR1 is MNHEY and CDR2 is SMNVEV (reference sequence). With V trimmed by 3 bases and J by 7 bases, 9 bases remained unmatched. CDR3: CASSFTAGGLGGELFF. CDR3 sequence (DNA): TGTGCCAGCAGTTTCACTGCGGGGGGGCTCGGCGGGGAGCTGTTTTTT.

The V and J genes are TRBV7-9 and TRBJ2-5; maybe TRBD2 (5 bases). The CDR3 is made up of 14 amino acids. Germline loops: CDR1 SEHNR, CDR2 FQNEAQ (reference sequence). V gave up 5 bases and J gave up 1 base, with 11 bases separating them. In DNA form, the CDR3 reads TGTGCCAGCAGCATGAATAGCGCCCAAGAGACCCAGTACTTC. It specifies CASSMNSAQETQYF.

The sample holds many counts of this clonotype. The V gene is TRBV6-1, the J gene TRBJ2-1, with 8 bases matching TRBD2. CDR1 is MNHNS, CDR2 SASEGT, per germline. V shed 8 bases and J 0 bases; nucleotides not matched to a gene: 9. The CDR3 is 16 residues long. The DNA for the CDR3 is TGTGCCAGCCGGGGCGGGAGGAGGTACTCCTACAATGAGCAGTTCTTC. Translated, it gives CASRGGRRYSYNEQFF.

This clonotype has ten or more counts. This chain joins TRBV20-1 and TRBJ1-5; D is unresolved. Germline lookup yields CDR1 DFQATT and CDR2 SNEGSKA (reference sequence). The CDR3 runs 13 residues. The V end was cut by 3 bases, the J end by 3 bases, with 9 bases between. The CDR3 spells CSASVGDNQPQHF. As DNA, the CDR3 is TGCAGTGCTAGTGTCGGTGACAATCAGCCCCAGCATTTT.

This clonotype was counted between two and nine times. The chain links TRBV5-5 to TRBJ1-5; the D gene is possibly TRBD1 (5 bases). V lost 3 bases to trimming and J lost 5 bases, with 12 bases between them. The CDR3 covers 14 residues. Germline V gene data show CDR1 as SGHKS and CDR2 as YYEKEE (reference sequence). DNA for the CDR3: TGTGCCAGCAGCTATGTGGGGGGGGATCAGCCCCAGCATTTT. This encodes CASSYVGGDQPQHF.

DNA for the CDR3: TGTGCCAGCAGCGGACGGACTAGCGGGTTCACAGATACGCAGTATTTT. This gives the protein CASSGRTSGFTDTQYF. The chain combines TRBV13 with TRBJ2-3, with 11 bases aligning to TRBD2. The CDR3 is 16 residues long. The ends lost 5 bases at V and 2 bases at J; junction bases unmatched: 6. Per the germline V gene, CDR1 is PRHDT and CDR2 is FYEKMQ (reference sequence).

For this clonotype: A much larger clone lies one base from this, so it may be a read error. This chain uses TRBV20-1 with TRBJ2-7, with D unresolved. In germline, CDR1 is DFQATT, CDR2 SNEGSKA (reference sequence). This CDR3 has 14 residues. CDR3 sequence reads: CSAWSATNRYEQCF. The CDR3 bases are TGCAGTGCTTGGTCGGCAACCAATAGATACGAGCAGTGCTTC.

This clonotype has only a few counts. The V and J genes are TRBV12-3 or TRBV12-4 and TRBJ2-7, with a weak D call TRBD1 (5 bases). The CDR3 consists of 14 residues. The V and J ends lost 3 bases and 2 bases respectively, with 11 bases between them. CDR3 loop: CASSFVQGTYEQYF. The CDR3 nucleotides read TGTGCCAGCAGTTTTGTGCAGGGAACCTACGAGCAGTACTTC.

This clonotype was observed many times. This rearrangement joins TRBV5-1 to TRBJ2-6; 9 positions match TRBD2. The V gene end was trimmed by 1 base and the J gene end by 3 bases; junction bases not matched to a gene: 5. CDR1 is SGHRS and CDR2 is YFSETQ in the germline V gene. The length of the CDR3 is 17 residues. As DNA, the CDR3 is TGCGCCAGCAGCTTGAGTCTAGCGGGATATGGGGCCAACGTCCTGACTTTC. It yields the protein CASSLSLAGYGANVLTF.

This clonotype was recorded at least ten times. The CDR3 DNA is TGTGCCAGCAGCTTCGTATCAACTAATGAAAAACTGTTTTTT. It translates to CASSFVSTNEKLFF. The J gene is TRBJ1-4, the V gene TRBV7-9; D is unresolved. CDR3 length: 14 residues. The V end was cut by 3 bases, the J end by 0 bases, with 5 bases between. Germline values: CDR1 SEHNR, CDR2 FQNEAQ (reference sequence).

This clonotype has just a few counts. The chain joins TRBV20-1 to TRBJ1-5, with D maybe TRBD1 (6 bases). The V and J ends lost 6 bases and 1 base respectively, with 16 bases between them. From germline, CDR1 is DFQATT and CDR2 SNEGSKA (reference sequence). The CDR3 sequence is 15 residues long. This CDR3 is CSARFPGVSNQPQHF. DNA for the CDR3: TGCAGTGCCCGTTTCCCAGGGGTGAGCAATCAGCCCCAGCATTTT.

The chain couples TRBV28 to TRBJ2-7; D is perhaps TRBD2 (6 bases). The CDR3 consists of 12 residues. Trimming took 3 bases from V and 6 from J, leaving 9 bases between them. The germline V gene encodes CDR1 MDHEN and CDR2 SYDVKM. The CDR3: CASSFPSAEQYF. CDR3 sequence (DNA): TGTGCCAGCAGTTTTCCTAGCGCCGAGCAGTACTTC.

V usage is TRBV12-3 or TRBV12-4 and J usage is TRBJ2-4, with TRBD2 matching 13 bases. This CDR3 is 21 amino acids long. The V gene end was trimmed by 4 bases and the J gene end by 0 bases; junction bases not matched to a gene: 15. CDR3: CASSSWWTSGGSLLAKNIQYF. The DNA of the CDR3 is TGTGCCAGCAGTTCCTGGTGGACTAGCGGGGGTTCCCTACTAGCCAAAAACATTCAGTACTTC.

For this clonotype: This may arise from a read error, as a much more abundant clone is one base away. The chain joins TRBV7-2 to TRBJ2-3; D unresolved. Germline V gene data show CDR1 as SGHTA and CDR2 as FQGNSA. The CDR3 covers 12 residues. The CDR3: CANSQAWGTQYF. CDR3 in DNA: TGTGCCAACAGCCAGGCTTGGGGTACGCAGTATTTT.

Of note for this clonotype: A junction end diverges from the germline sequence, so it may reflect a read error. The chain recombines TRBV28 with TRBJ1-1, with TRBD1 matching 9 bases. CDR3 length: 15 amino acids. Germline CDR1 and CDR2: MDHEN and SYDVKM. The DNA for the CDR3 is TGTGTCAGCAGTTTCACCGGGACAGGGAATACTGAAGCCTTCTTT. This gives the protein CVSSFTGTGNTEAFF. Variable domain in full (rest from reference TRBV28 and TRBJ1-1): DVKVTQSSRYLVKRTGEKVFLECVQDMDHENMFWYRQDPGLGLRLIYFSYDVKMKEKGDIPEGYSVSREKKERFSLILESASTNQTSMYLCVSSFTGTGNTEAFFGQGTRLTVV.

This rearrangement joins TRBV20-1 to TRBJ1-4; D gene ambiguous. This CDR3 comprises 11 residues. Germline lookup yields CDR1 DFQATT and CDR2 SNEGSKA (reference sequence). Trimming cost V 2 bases and J 8 bases, with 6 bases left between them. CDR3 loop: CSARIREKLFF. CDR3 DNA sequence: TGCAGTGCTAGAATCCGGGAAAAACTGTTTTTT.

This clonotype was counted at least ten times. The chain combines TRBV12-3 or TRBV12-4 with TRBJ1-6; D might be TRBD1 (6 bases). The CDR3 sequence is 13 residues long. Trimming cost V 6 bases and J 8 bases, with 11 bases left between them. The CDR3 DNA reads as TGTGCCAGCAGGACAGGAGGAGATTCACCCCTCCACTTT. As protein: CASRTGGDSPLHF.

This clonotype came up once. The chain has TRBV12-3 or TRBV12-4 and TRBJ1-4; 7 nucleotides line up with TRBD1. V was clipped by 5 bases and J by 8 bases; unmatched bases: 14. The CDR3 spans 16 residues. The CDR3 sequence is CASSLHGTDLSEKLFF. Written as DNA, the CDR3 is TGTGCCAGCAGTCTACACGGGACAGATCTGTCGGAAAAACTGTTTTTT.

As for this clonotype: A much larger clone is a single base away; this may be a read error. V usage is TRBV7-2 and J usage is TRBJ2-7; perhaps TRBD2 as D (5 bases). The CDR3 is 14 amino acids. Germline CDR1 and CDR2: SGHTA and FQGNSA. CDR3 DNA sequence: TGTGCCAGCGGCTTAGCGCTTTTGGGCTACGAGCAGTACTTC. Its translation: CASGLALLGYEQYF.

The chain is built from TRBV5-1 and TRBJ2-1, with D perhaps TRBD2 (6 bases). Germline CDR1 reads SGHRS; CDR2 reads YFSETQ. The V end lost 5 bases, the J end lost 7 bases, and 13 bases lay between the germline ends. CDR3 length equals 13 residues. DNA of the CDR3: TGCGCCAGCAGTGGTACTAGCTGGAATGAGCAGTTCTTC. Translating it yields CASSGTSWNEQFF.

About this clonotype itself: A read error is likely, as this CDR3 ends without the conserved phenylalanine or tryptophan. The chain combines TRBV7-2 with TRBJ2-4; 9 bases match TRBD1. CDR3 length: 16 amino acids. Germline lookup yields CDR1 SGHTA and CDR2 FQGNSA. V dropped 3 bases and J dropped 3; count of bases not matched to a gene: 6. The CDR3 spells CASSFTGQGGKNIQYS. CDR3 sequence (DNA): TGTGCCAGCAGCTTTACGGGACAGGGAGGCAAAAACATTCAGTACTCC.